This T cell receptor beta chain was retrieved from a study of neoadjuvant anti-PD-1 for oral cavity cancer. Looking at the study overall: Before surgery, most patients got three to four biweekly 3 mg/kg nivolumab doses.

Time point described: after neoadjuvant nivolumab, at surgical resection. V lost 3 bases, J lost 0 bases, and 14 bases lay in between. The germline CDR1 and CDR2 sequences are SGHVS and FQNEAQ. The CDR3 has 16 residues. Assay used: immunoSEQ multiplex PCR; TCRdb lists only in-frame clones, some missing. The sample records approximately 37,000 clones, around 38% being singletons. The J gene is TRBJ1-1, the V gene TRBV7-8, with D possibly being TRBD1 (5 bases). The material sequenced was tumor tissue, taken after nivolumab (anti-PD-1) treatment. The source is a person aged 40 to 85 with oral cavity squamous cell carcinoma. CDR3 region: CASSFTKDTLNTEAFF. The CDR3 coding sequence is TGTGCCAGCAGCTTTACCAAGGACACTTTGAACACTGAAGCTTTCTTT.